Below are 11 T cell receptor beta chains sequenced from a single sample in a study of graft-versus-host responses after intestinal transplantation. Using immunoSEQ multiplex PCR, the repertoire was profiled, and TCRdb retains in-frame clones only, with some absent. The data contain about 78,000 clones, around nine tenths of them singletons. For these TCRs, the target antigens are not known. The sample in question was unstimulated CD8+ T cells sorted from spleen or lymph node cells, obtained before transplant. The receptors here all came from a human donor who was the organ donor for an intestinal transplant.

CDR3 in amino acids: CASSLGIRINQPQHF. CDR3 nucleotide sequence: TGTGCCAGCAGCTTGGGTATCCGTATCAATCAGCCCCAGCATTTT. V is TRBV5-5 and J is TRBJ1-5; D uncertain. This CDR3 has 15 amino acids. Germline-derived CDR1 and CDR2 are SGHKS and YYEKEE (reference sequence). V was clipped by 0 bases and J by 3 bases, with 10 bases between them.

This clone was counted only a few times. The chain links TRBV5-1 to TRBJ1-6; no definite D call. The CDR3 is 14 residues long. Germline V gene lookup returns CDR1 SGHRS and CDR2 YFSETQ. Deletions cut 1 base from V and 8 bases from J, with 10 bases between. The CDR3 loop is CASSLSGVYSPLHF. In DNA, the CDR3 is TGCGCCAGCAGCTTGTCGGGCGTATATTCACCCCTCCACTTT.

The chain joins TRBV5-1 to TRBJ2-5; D is ambiguous. Germline CDR1 SGHRS, CDR2 YFSETQ. The CDR3 loop spans 14 amino acids. The ends were cut back, 7 bases at V and 4 bases at J, with 17 bases in the middle. The CDR3, as DNA: TGCGCCAGCGGCCGTTATATAATAGTAGAGACCCAGTACTTC. Its protein is CASGRYIIVETQYF.

V and J are TRBV6-6 and TRBJ1-5, with 8 bases aligning to TRBD1. CDR1 is MNHNY and CDR2 is SVGAGI in the germline V gene (reference sequence). The J segment lost 3 bases and the V segment lost 7 bases, leaving 8 bases of the junction unmatched. This CDR3 is 15 amino acids long. CDR3 loop: CASTLTGETNQPQHF. The CDR3 DNA reads TGTGCCAGCACGTTGACAGGGGAAACCAATCAGCCCCAGCATTTT.

The rearrangement joins TRBV19 to TRBJ1-1; TRBD1 might be the D (5 bases). The CDR3 is 15 residues long. CDR1 and CDR2 (germline): LNHDA, SQIVND (reference sequence). Deletions cut 10 bases from V and 1 base from J, with 19 bases between. This CDR3 reads CATQVLLGENTEAFF. CDR3 in DNA: TGTGCCACGCAAGTTCTTTTGGGGGAGAACACTGAAGCTTTCTTT. Combining the CDR3 with reference TRBV19 and TRBJ1-1 gives the whole variable domain DGGITQSPKYLFRKEGQNVTLSCEQNLNHDAMYWYRQDPGQGLRLIYYSQIVNDFQKGDIAEGYSVSREKKESFPLTVTSAQKNPTAFYLCATQVLLGENTEAFFGQGTRLTVV.

V is TRBV5-1 and J is TRBJ1-1; D is possibly TRBD1 (5 bases). This CDR3 comprises 13 residues. Germline values: CDR1 SGHRS, CDR2 YFSETQ. V was shortened by 4 bases and J by 5 bases, with 12 bases between the two germline ends. For the CDR3, the DNA is TGCGCCAGCAGCCCAATTCCAGGGACTGAAGCTTTCTTT. Amino acids: CASSPIPGTEAFF.

The chain employs TRBV19 and TRBJ2-1; D unclear. Looked up from germline, CDR1 is LNHDA and CDR2 is SQIVND (reference sequence). The CDR3 is 14 amino acids. Trimming removed 4 bases from V and 0 bases from J, with 7 bases in between. This chain's CDR3 is CASSKDSSYNEQFF. The DNA of the CDR3 is TGTGCCAGTAGTAAGGATAGCTCCTACAATGAGCAGTTCTTC.

The V call is TRBV11-2, the J call TRBJ1-1; D ambiguous. Deletions cut 3 bases from V and 7 bases from J, with 21 bases between. Germline V gene lookup returns CDR1 SGHAT and CDR2 FQNNGV. The CDR3 has 16 amino acids. Written as DNA, the CDR3 is TGTGCCAGCAGCTTCCCTATGCAAATTCCAGGAATTGAAGCTTTCTTT. Amino acids: CASSFPMQIPGIEAFF. The full variable domain, in which reference TRBV11-2 and TRBJ1-1 provide the parts outside the CDR3, is EAGVAQSPRYKIIEKRQSVAFWCNPISGHATLYWYQQILGQGPKLLIQFQNNGVVDDSQLPKDRFSAERLKGVDSTLKIQPAKLEDSAVYLCASSFPMQIPGIEAFFGQGTRLTVV.

CDR3 amino acids: CASAGTAGTDTQYF. The CDR3 coding sequence is TGTGCCAGCGCTGGGACGGCAGGCACAGATACGCAGTATTTT. The V and J genes are TRBV6-4 and TRBJ2-3; D is possibly TRBD1 or TRBD2 (5 bases each). The CDR3 extends over 14 amino acids. V lost 8 bases and J 1 base, leaving 13 bases between the germline ends. CDR1 is MRHNA, CDR2 SNTAGT, per germline.

This sequence joins TRBV4-2 and TRBJ1-5; no firm D call. This CDR3 contains 17 residues. CDR1 and CDR2 (germline): LGHNA, YNFKEQ. Trimming took off 0 bases at V and 1 base at J, with 13 bases between the two ends. CDR3 residues: CASSQDPGLSSNQPQHF. Here the CDR3 DNA reads TGTGCCAGCAGCCAAGATCCCGGGTTAAGCAGCAATCAGCCCCAGCATTTT.

This clone is judged medium-sized. The sample carries other DNA sequences with the same CDR3. The rearrangement joins TRBV4-2 to TRBJ2-5; 12 bases agree with TRBD2. V shed 1 base and J 5 bases; nucleotides not matched to a gene: 2. The CDR3 covers 15 residues. Germline CDR1 is LGHNA and CDR2 is YNFKEQ. CDR3 sequence (DNA): TGTGCCAGCAGCCAAGCTAGCGGGGGGGCCGAGACCCAGTACTTC. It translates to CASSQASGGAETQYF.